Listed here are 18 T cell receptor beta chains from one sample, sequenced in a study of cytomegalovirus exposure and HLA in healthy donors. Use of 60 Vbeta and 13 Jbeta primers characterized the PCR. Clones were sequenced by immunoSEQ multiplex PCR, and TCRdb holds only the in-frame ones, with some missing. The sample carries 45,000 to 65,000 clones, approximately 77% recorded once. The sample consisted of PBMCs. The source of these receptors is a woman younger than 30 in good health and CMV-seronegative.

The genes are TRBV28 and TRBJ2-1; TRBD1 matches at 8 bases. Losses at the gene ends were 5 bases for V and 8 bases for J; bases not matched to a gene: 14. This CDR3 region has 16 residues. CDR1 is MDHEN, CDR2 SYDVKM, per germline. The CDR3 loop is CASSHPTGGRTHEQFF. CDR3 bases: TGTGCCAGCAGTCACCCTACAGGGGGGCGTACCCATGAGCAGTTCTTC.

J is TRBJ1-1 and V is TRBV7-9, with TRBD1 matching 10 bases. V was clipped by 5 bases and J by 3 bases; unmatched bases: 6. The germline gives CDR1 SEHNR, CDR2 FQNEAQ (reference sequence). The CDR3 contains 15 residues. The DNA for the CDR3 is TGTGCCAGCAGCCGTATCGGACAGGGGGACACTGAAGCTTTCTTT. Translated: CASSRIGQGDTEAFF. The complete variable domain, with remaining parts taken from reference TRBV7-9 and TRBJ1-1, reads DTGVSQNPRHKITKRGQNVTFRCDPISEHNRLYWYRQTLGQGPEFLTYFQNEAQLEKSRLLSDRFSAERPKGSFSTLEIQRTEQGDSAMYLCASSRIGQGDTEAFFGQGTRLTVV.

The table lists this clone with a few counts. V and J are TRBV30 and TRBJ1-4; 10 bases are shared with TRBD1. CDR3 length: 13 residues. V dropped 4 bases and J dropped 7; count of bases not matched to a gene: 3. The V gene's germline CDR1 is GTSNPN and CDR2 SVGIG (reference sequence). The CDR3 loop is CAWKGTGVEKLFF. Here the CDR3 DNA reads TGTGCCTGGAAAGGGACAGGGGTTGAAAAACTGTTTTTT.

DNA for the CDR3: TGTGCCATAGGTCTAGGGGGGGCCTATAGCAATCAGCCCCAGCATTTT. Its translation: CAIGLGGAYSNQPQHF. The rearrangement uses TRBV6-6 and TRBJ1-5; tentative D call: TRBD1 (6 bases). Trimming took 10 bases from V and 0 from J, leaving 19 bases between them. The CDR3 extends over 16 amino acids. Germline V gene lookup returns CDR1 MNHNY and CDR2 SVGAGI (reference sequence).

V and J are TRBV9 and TRBJ1-1; 8 bases line up with TRBD1. The CDR3 consists of 14 residues. V shed 4 bases and J 6 bases; nucleotides not matched to a gene: 8. Germline CDR1 SGDLS, CDR2 YYNGEE. CDR3 nucleotide sequence: TGTGCCAGCAGCTGGGGGGCAGGGGGCTCTGAAGCTTTCTTT. Protein sequence: CASSWGAGGSEAFF.

The chain joins TRBV7-8 to TRBJ2-7, with D hard to call. Deletions cut 1 base from V and 0 bases from J, with 10 bases between. CDR1 SGHVS and CDR2 FQNEAQ come from the germline V gene. The length of the CDR3 is 15 residues. The CDR3 DNA reads as TGTGCCAGCAGCTTAGGAGGTCGTAGCTCCTACGAGCAGTACTTC. Translated: CASSLGGRSSYEQYF.

About this clone itself: A junction boundary mismatches the germline segment, possibly from a read error. The rearrangement joins TRBV29-1 to TRBJ1-2, with 7 bases aligning to TRBD1. This CDR3 has 11 amino acids. From germline, CDR1 is SQVTM and CDR2 ANQGSEA. The DNA for the CDR3 is TGTACCCTGGGGACAGTCTATGGCTACACCTTC. It specifies CTLGTVYGYTF.

As for this clone: Other DNA sequences in this specimen translate into the identical CDR3. The chain couples TRBV9 to TRBJ2-7, with 8 bases that match TRBD1. The CDR3 extends over 15 amino acids. V gave up 4 bases and J gave up 0 bases; unmatched junction bases: 6. Germline V lookup: CDR1 SGDLS, CDR2 YYNGEE. Here the CDR3 reads CASSPSGQGSYEQYF. The CDR3 nucleotides read TGTGCCAGCAGCCCGTCTGGACAGGGCTCCTACGAGCAGTACTTC.

V usage is TRBV7-9 and J usage is TRBJ1-6; D is perhaps TRBD1 (5 bases). The germline V gene has CDR1 SEHNR and CDR2 FQNEAQ (reference sequence). With 2 bases removed from V and 7 bases from J, the gap between germline ends came to 12 bases. The CDR3 consists of 15 residues. CDR3: CASSLLPGLNSPLHF. The CDR3 DNA sequence: TGTGCCAGCAGCTTATTACCAGGGTTAAATTCACCCCTCCACTTT.

The chain carries TRBV19 and TRBJ2-2; D is ambiguous. Trimming took 6 bases from V and 3 from J, leaving 11 bases between them. Germline V lookup: CDR1 LNHDA, CDR2 SQIVND (reference sequence). This CDR3 is built from 14 residues. CDR3 residues: CASSLSVDTGELFF. As DNA, the CDR3 is TGTGCCAGTAGCCTGAGTGTCGACACCGGGGAGCTGTTTTTT.

The rearrangement links TRBV18 to TRBJ2-1; the D gene is possibly TRBD2 (5 bases). Trimming shortened V by 4 bases and J by 5 bases, and 6 bases separated the two germline ends. The CDR3 spans 12 residues. In germline, CDR1 is KGHSH, CDR2 LQKENI. For the CDR3, the DNA is TGTGCCAGCTCACTAGCGAACAATGAGCAGTTCTTC. Protein: CASSLANNEQFF.

This chain connects TRBV4-2 to TRBJ1-6, with a tentative D call TRBD1 (5 bases). Germline V gene lookup returns CDR1 LGHNA and CDR2 YNFKEQ. The CDR3 is 14 amino acids. V lost 4 bases to trimming and J lost 9 bases, with 13 bases between them. The CDR3 loop reads CASSPPRGVSPLHF. CDR3 coding DNA: TGTGCCAGCAGCCCACCACGGGGGGTTTCACCCCTCCACTTT.

V is TRBV28 and J is TRBJ1-3, with no clear D. V was trimmed by 5 bases and J by 1 base, leaving 18 bases between them. Per germline, CDR1 MDHEN and CDR2 SYDVKM. This CDR3 is built from 17 residues. The CDR3 protein is CASSRTGVRWSGNTIYF. CDR3 DNA: TGTGCCAGCAGTAGGACGGGAGTGCGCTGGTCTGGAAACACCATATATTTT.

CDR3 DNA sequence: TGTGCCAGCAGCTGGTACAGGGACAGGGTAGTCCGAAATGAGCAGTTCTTC. It is translated as CASSWYRDRVVRNEQFF. The rearrangement uses TRBV7-2 and TRBJ2-1; 9 positions agree with TRBD1. The germline gives CDR1 SGHTA, CDR2 FQGNSA. CDR3 size: 17 residues. J gave up 7 bases and V 4 bases, and 14 bases lay outside the gene matches.

This clone was seen only once. The J gene is TRBJ2-1, the V gene TRBV9; 10 bases align to TRBD2. The CDR3 runs to 16 residues. CDR1 and CDR2 from the germline V gene are SGDLS and YYNGEE. V gave up 3 bases and J gave up 1 base; unmatched junction bases: 4. The CDR3 bases are TGTGCCAGCAGCGCGAGCGGGAGGGCGTCCTACAATGAGCAGTTCTTC. Encoded protein: CASSASGRASYNEQFF. The whole variable domain, filled in from reference TRBV9 and TRBJ2-1, reads DSGVTQTPKHLITATGQRVTLRCSPRSGDLSVYWYQQSLDQGLQFLIQYYNGEERAKGNILERFSAQQFPDLHSELNLSSLELGDSALYFCASSASGRASYNEQFFGPGTRLTVL.

Regarding this clone: A read error may produce the germline difference seen at one junction end. Other DNA sequences of this sample code for an identical CDR3. The chain links TRBV13 to TRBJ1-2, with 8 bases aligning to TRBD1. Germline V lookup: CDR1 PRHDT, CDR2 FYEKMQ (reference sequence). The CDR3 length is 16 residues. In DNA, the CDR3 is TGCGCCAGCAGCTCTTCCAGGACAGGGATTACCTCGGGCTACACCTTC. Translated: CASSSSRTGITSGYTF.

The chain couples TRBV30 to TRBJ2-1, with D hard to call. Germline values: CDR1 GTSNPN, CDR2 SVGIG (reference sequence). Trimming shortened V by 6 bases and J by 6 bases, and 12 bases separated the two germline ends. The length of the CDR3 is 12 residues. The CDR3 protein is CACLRGANEQFF. The CDR3, as DNA: TGTGCCTGCTTGAGAGGTGCCAATGAGCAGTTCTTC. Variable domain in full (rest from reference TRBV30 and TRBJ2-1): SQTIHQWPATLVQPVGSPLSLECTVEGTSNPNLYWYRQAAGRGLQLLFYSVGIGQISSEVPQNLSASRPQDRQFILSSKKLLLSDSGFYLCACLRGANEQFFGPGTRLTVL.

The rearrangement joins TRBV7-2 to TRBJ2-7; 9 positions agree with TRBD2. V was pared by 3 bases and J by 0 bases, with 6 bases of the junction left unmatched. Per germline, CDR1 SGHTA and CDR2 FQGNSA. The CDR3 spans 16 residues. The CDR3 coding sequence is TGTGCCAGCAGCTTTGTTCTAGCGGGACGCTCCTACGAGCAGTACTTC. This codes for CASSFVLAGRSYEQYF. Complete variable domain (other parts from reference TRBV7-2 and TRBJ2-7): GAGVSQSPSNKVTEKGKDVELRCDPISGHTALYWYRQSLGQGLEFLIYFQGNSAPDKSGLPSDRFSAERTGGSVSTLTIQRTQQEDSAVYLCASSFVLAGRSYEQYFGPGTRLTVT.